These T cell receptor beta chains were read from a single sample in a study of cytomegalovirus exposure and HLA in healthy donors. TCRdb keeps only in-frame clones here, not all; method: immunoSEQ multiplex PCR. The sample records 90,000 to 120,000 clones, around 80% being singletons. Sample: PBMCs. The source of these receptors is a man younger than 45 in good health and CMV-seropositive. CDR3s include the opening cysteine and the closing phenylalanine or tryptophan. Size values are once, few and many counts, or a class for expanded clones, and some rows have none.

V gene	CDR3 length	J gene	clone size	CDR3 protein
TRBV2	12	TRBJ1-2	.	CASLDRGDGYTF
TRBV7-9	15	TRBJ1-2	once	CASSLTGTGNYGHTF
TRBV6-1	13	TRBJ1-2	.	CASSEQDVSGYTF
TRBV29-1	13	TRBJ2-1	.	CSVPGGSYNEQFF
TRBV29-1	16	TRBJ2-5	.	CSCVRDSIIALETQYF
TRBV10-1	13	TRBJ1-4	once	CASRAGDSEKLFF
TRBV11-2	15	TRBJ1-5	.	CASSRNHGDHQPQHF
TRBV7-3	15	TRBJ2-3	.	CASSIGLADTDTQYF
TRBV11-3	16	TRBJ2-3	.	CASSLRTRGRTDTQYF
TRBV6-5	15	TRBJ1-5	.	CASRKTGGSNQPQHF
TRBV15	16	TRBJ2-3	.	CATSRTGTSSTDTQYF
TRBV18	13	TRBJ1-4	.	CASSGQNGEKLFF
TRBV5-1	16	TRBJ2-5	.	CASSSLGAGGRETQYF
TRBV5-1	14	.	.	CASTYQGPGDEQYF
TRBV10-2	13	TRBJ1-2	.	CASNSRGSYGYTF
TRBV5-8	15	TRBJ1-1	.	CASSLVSTANTEAFF
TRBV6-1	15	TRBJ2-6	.	CASSEGDSGANGLTF
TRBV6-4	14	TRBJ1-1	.	CASSDSDRGTEAFF
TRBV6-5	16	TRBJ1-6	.	CASSSSRDRTNSPLHF
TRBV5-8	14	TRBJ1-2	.	CASSFGQGNYGYTF
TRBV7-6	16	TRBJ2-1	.	CASSLGFRGGLPEQFF
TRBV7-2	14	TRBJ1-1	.	CASSRDSLNTEAFF
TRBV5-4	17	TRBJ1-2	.	CASSRGGQGALKYGYTF